This is a list of T cell receptor beta chains from one sample in a study of human CD8 memory T cell subsets. No DNA is given; TCRdb re-called the 5' RACE reads and lists each CDR3 protein once. This listing includes roughly 4,000 distinct CDR3 sequences. The specimen sequenced was CD8+ effector memory T cells (TEM) sorted from PBMCs. The receptors shown here come from a human donor in good health. Each CDR3 is given with its conserved first and last residue. Fields, in order: V gene, J gene, clone size, CDR3 protein. Some rows mark clone size as missing; the rest say once, few, many or name a class of expanded clone.

V gene: TRBV6-1
J gene: TRBJ2-7
clone size: .
CDR3 protein: CASSDDLGRGFNEQYF

V gene: TRBV30
J gene: TRBJ1-1
clone size: .
CDR3 protein: CAWIVAGIGTEAFF

V gene: TRBV7-9
J gene: TRBJ1-2
clone size: .
CDR3 protein: CASSMGPDSNYGYTF

V gene: TRBV20-1
J gene: TRBJ2-1
clone size: medium-sized
CDR3 protein: CSVPTSRTYNEQFF

V gene: TRBV7-9
J gene: TRBJ2-5
clone size: .
CDR3 protein: CASSLLSPQETQYF

V gene: TRBV20-1
J gene: TRBJ2-1
clone size: .
CDR3 protein: CSANPILAGGRNEQFF

V gene: TRBV28
J gene: TRBJ1-1
clone size: .
CDR3 protein: CASSSIGLTEAFF

V gene: TRBV4-2
J gene: TRBJ2-7
clone size: .
CDR3 protein: CASSRSLQGTYEQYF

V gene: TRBV7-2
J gene: TRBJ1-2
clone size: .
CDR3 protein: CASSLPQGWYGYTF

V gene: TRBV12-3/TRBV12-4
J gene: TRBJ1-1
clone size: medium-sized
CDR3 protein: CASSLGGGTEAFF

V gene: TRBV5-1
J gene: TRBJ1-1
clone size: .
CDR3 protein: CASSVEGGRAEAFF

V gene: TRBV5-1
J gene: TRBJ1-2
clone size: .
CDR3 protein: CASSPGTVGYTF

V gene: TRBV6-4
J gene: TRBJ2-1
clone size: .
CDR3 protein: CASSDSLAGEQFF

V gene: TRBV2
J gene: TRBJ2-7
clone size: .
CDR3 protein: CASSAYLSGTRHEQYF

V gene: TRBV20-1
J gene: TRBJ2-1
clone size: medium-sized
CDR3 protein: CSARVLAGDPREQFF

V gene: TRBV27
J gene: TRBJ2-1
clone size: .
CDR3 protein: CASTTTSPSGSAEQFF

V gene: TRBV28
J gene: TRBJ2-3
clone size: .
CDR3 protein: CASSLSPTEPTDTQYF

V gene: TRBV4-3
J gene: TRBJ2-1
clone size: .
CDR3 protein: CASSQEEGGVGAGGHNEQFF

V gene: TRBV3-1
J gene: TRBJ2-3
clone size: .
CDR3 protein: CASSQISGLAGVADTQYF

V gene: TRBV20-1
J gene: TRBJ2-1
clone size: .
CDR3 protein: CSARDQDLRDEQFF

V gene: TRBV20-1
J gene: TRBJ2-5
clone size: .
CDR3 protein: CSAGVEGQETQYF

V gene: TRBV12-3/TRBV12-4
J gene: TRBJ2-1
clone size: medium-sized
CDR3 protein: CASGPMGQWDYNEQFF

V gene: TRBV4-3
J gene: TRBJ1-1
clone size: .
CDR3 protein: CASSQGYGDLNTEAFF

V gene: TRBV5-1
J gene: TRBJ2-3
clone size: medium-sized
CDR3 protein: CASSLELAGTTDTQYF

V gene: TRBV28
J gene: TRBJ2-5
clone size: .
CDR3 protein: CASSLVPETQYF

V gene: TRBV15
J gene: TRBJ2-7
clone size: .
CDR3 protein: CATSNGQTYEQYF

V gene: TRBV4-2
J gene: TRBJ2-7
clone size: .
CDR3 protein: CASSEDRATGAEQYF

V gene: TRBV4-1
J gene: TRBJ1-5
clone size: .
CDR3 protein: CASSQDGQINQPQHF

V gene: TRBV6-1
J gene: TRBJ2-7
clone size: .
CDR3 protein: CASSEAGDSSYEQYF

V gene: TRBV7-9
J gene: TRBJ2-7
clone size: .
CDR3 protein: CASSLAYNFYEQYF

V gene: TRBV7-8
J gene: TRBJ2-7
clone size: .
CDR3 protein: CASSLGTGGDMSYEQYF

V gene: TRBV28
J gene: TRBJ2-1
clone size: .
CDR3 protein: CASRGGLSSYNEQFF

V gene: TRBV7-9
J gene: TRBJ2-7
clone size: .
CDR3 protein: CASSSGPSGGYEQYF

V gene: TRBV28
J gene: TRBJ2-1
clone size: .
CDR3 protein: CASSLSTSGGYNEQFF

V gene: TRBV13
J gene: TRBJ1-6
clone size: .
CDR3 protein: CASAWKGENNSPLHF

V gene: TRBV4-3
J gene: TRBJ1-1
clone size: .
CDR3 protein: CASSHPYRGAEAFF

V gene: TRBV15
J gene: TRBJ2-2
clone size: .
CDR3 protein: CATGWGGRTGELFF

V gene: TRBV6-6
J gene: TRBJ2-2
clone size: .
CDR3 protein: CASSWTAGELFF

V gene: TRBV15
J gene: TRBJ1-2
clone size: .
CDR3 protein: CATSKVYRDGYTF

V gene: TRBV12-5
J gene: TRBJ1-1
clone size: .
CDR3 protein: CASGLVPGAGTEAFF

V gene: TRBV6-4
J gene: TRBJ2-5
clone size: .
CDR3 protein: CASSDEGHLQETQYF

V gene: TRBV5-1
J gene: TRBJ1-2
clone size: .
CDR3 protein: CASSADWRPRYGYTF